This TCR beta chain came from a study of identical twins (dated by TCRdb to the mid-2010s). As for the study more broadly: The study deep-sequenced TCR alpha and beta repertoires from monozygotic twins, unrelated adults of various ages and cord blood to test whether fetal clonotypes persist. To rule out contamination, replicate twin experiments were performed at different times with different library preparation protocols. Overall results and qualifications from the work: In monozygotic twins, out-of-frame TCR alpha sharing was systematically underestimated by recombination models, although the models agreed with sharing between unrelated individuals. Out-of-frame TCR alpha sequences shared between twins showed an excess of low generation-probability sequences compared with coincidental sharing between unrelated individuals. The excess sharing between twins in beta out-of-frame sequences was weaker because fewer shared sequences reduced the signal-to-noise ratio. Invariant T cells such as MAIT and iNKT could partly confound zero-insertion analyses, though diverse VJ usage argued against this for most clonotypes. Because the same donors could not be followed over many years, the conclusions relied on cross-sectional statistical analysis. Abundant cord blood beta clonotypes had fewer insertions, young adult naive repertoires showed a similar but weaker trend, and memory repertoires showed no such trend.

A few counts support this clonotype. The antigen it recognizes is unknown. One base away there is no much larger clone; base qualities are not given. Only healthy Caucasian donors were included. Miltenyi CD45RO+ enrichment and human naive T-cell isolation kits were used to isolate memory (CD45RO+) and naive T cells from PBMC. At the junction V is shortened by 5 bases and J by 10 bases; bases outside the gene matches: 10. The cysteine opens and the phenylalanine closes a CDR3 of 13 amino acids. Only the CDR3 region is kept as DNA, spanning 39 bases read in frame from base 1. Sequences SGHAT (CDR1) and FQNNGV (CDR2) are obtained from the germline V gene. The library was produced with 5' RACE. Sequencing used an Illumina HiSeq 2000. A universal primer binding site was added through template switching, and the final cDNA carried a unique molecular identifier so that TCR cDNA molecules could be counted accurately. Specific primers in the conserved constant-segment region were used to synthesize first-strand cDNA for TCR alpha and beta chains. Each cDNA library was double barcoded, with a SMART-Mk sample barcode plus Illumina barcodes, to control for contamination. TruSeq adapter sequences, together with Illumina sample barcodes, were added in two successive PCR steps. The TCR alpha and beta cDNA libraries were sequenced on the Illumina HiSeq platform using custom primers. As for the authors' bioinformatics: Unique molecular identifiers were extracted from raw reads with MiGEC, and CDR3 positions were determined with MiXCR. For each individual, recombination models were inferred using an EM algorithm with the repgenHMM and IGoR tools. The tcR package in R was used for shared clonotype analysis, with sharing normalized by the product of cloneset sizes. To study raw recombination without the effects of thymic and clonal selection, out-of-frame nonproductive sequences were analyzed. In TCRdb, the public reads were trimmed at Q25 with fastp and aligned with MiXCR, with productive beta chains retained. Identical CDR3 proteins give one entry, which carries the most common genes and DNA. TCRdb's processing, not the study's, gives the V and J calls here. This sample has about 240,000 distinct CDR3 sequences in its table, and under 12% of those were observed once. 8% to 10% of the sample goes to the ten largest clones.

This TCR came from a man in his forties or fifties in good health. Sequenced material: memory T cells sorted from blood. In the paper's terms, the cell subset or site label means: CD45RO+ enriched T cells. This chain joins TRBV11-2 to TRBJ1-1, and 7 bases in between align with TRBD1. The CDR3 region has the sequence CASSTPRTGLAFF. The nucleotide sequence is given as TGTGCCAGCAGCACACCCAGGACAGGTTTAGCTTTCTTT.